These T cell receptor beta chains were read from a single sample in a study of CXCR3-negative and CXCR3-positive naive CD8 T cells. Using the 5' RACE reads, TCRdb records one entry per CDR3 protein without DNA. This table holds about 120,000 distinct CDR3 sequences. The specimen sequenced was naive CXCR3+ CD8+ T cells from blood. Receptors originate from a human donor in good health. Some clones in this sample may be carry-over from other donors' samples. The CDR3 runs from the conserved cysteine through the conserved F or W. Each record gives: J gene, V gene, CDR3 protein.

TRBJ2-5 | TRBV28 | CASMKEGPPLQETQYF
TRBJ2-4 | TRBV28 | CASSLFPGAGTKNIQYF
TRBJ1-5 | TRBV6-6 | CASSFLEGQPQHF
TRBJ1-2 | TRBV20-1 | CSASGTADYGYTF
TRBJ2-7 | TRBV23-1 | CASSQCRGTGGYEQYF
TRBJ2-1 | TRBV12-3/TRBV12-4 | CASSFSGSRYNEQFF
TRBJ1-2 | TRBV7-6 | CASSLDPTPAYGYTF
TRBJ2-5 | TRBV27 | CASSSSGQETQYF
TRBJ2-7 | TRBV5-1 | CASSETGTSYEQYF
TRBJ2-1 | TRBV27 | CASREGWSYNEQFF
TRBJ2-2 | TRBV12-3/TRBV12-4 | CASSFPSGGVTGELFF
TRBJ2-1 | TRBV10-1 | CASSEGLAGYEQFF
TRBJ2-7 | TRBV4-3 | CASSQRGGLGSYEQYF
TRBJ2-5 | TRBV2 | CASPPGTGYASEETQYF
TRBJ1-2 | TRBV25-1 | CASSVSNTGTDGYTF
TRBJ2-1 | TRBV29-1 | CSVVVSSGPYNEQFF
TRBJ1-4 | TRBV7-9 | CASSLAQGPNEKLFF
TRBJ2-7 | TRBV28 | CASSLALGTIYEQYF
TRBJ2-2 | TRBV15 | CATSRSPATGELFF
TRBJ2-7 | TRBV4-1 | CASSQTSGSYEQHF
TRBJ1-6 | TRBV7-2 | CASSFNNYSPLHF
TRBJ2-3 | TRBV10-3 | CAISDELAGPTQYF
TRBJ2-1 | TRBV7-9 | CALKREDYNEQFF